The 7 T cell receptor beta chains reported below all come from one sample, sequenced in a study of cytotoxic CD8 clonotypes in ibrutinib-treated CLL. Produced via immunoSEQ multiplex PCR; TCRdb's table is partial and in-frame only. The sample has some 22,000 clones; just under 80% are singletons. The sequenced sample was PBMCs, obtained before ibrutinib treatment. The receptors here all came from a human donor with chronic lymphocytic leukemia.

V gene TRBV7-6 combines with J gene TRBJ2-2, with D possibly matching TRBD2 (5 bases). The germline gives CDR1 SGHVS, CDR2 FNYEAQ. This CDR3 spans 14 amino acids. The V end lost 1 base, the J end lost 7 bases, and 10 bases lay between the germline ends. The CDR3 here is CASSLGPGYGELFF. The CDR3 DNA reads as TGTGCCAGCAGCTTAGGGCCGGGATACGGGGAGCTGTTTTTT. The complete variable domain, with remaining parts taken from reference TRBV7-6 and TRBJ2-2, reads GAGVSQSPRYKVTKRGQDVALRCDPISGHVSLYWYRQALGQGPEFLTYFNYEAQQDKSGLPNDRFSAERPEGSISTLTIQRTEQRDSAMYRCASSLGPGYGELFFGEGSRLTVL.

The chain is built from TRBV9 and TRBJ2-7; tentative D call: TRBD1 (6 bases). Trimming took 3 bases from V and 6 from J, leaving 13 bases between them. The CDR3 consists of 13 residues. Germline assignment: CDR1 SGDLS and CDR2 YYNGEE. The CDR3 DNA reads as TGTGCCAGCAGCGCCGGGACATTCGGCGAGCAGTACTTC. Its protein product is CASSAGTFGEQYF.

The chain couples TRBV6-5 to TRBJ1-2, with no clear D. V was shortened by 4 bases and J by 7 bases, with 16 bases between the two germline ends. The CDR3 extends over 14 amino acids. Germline V gene data show CDR1 as MNHEY and CDR2 as SVGAGI. CDR3 in amino acids: CASSSWAAVSGYTF. The CDR3 region has the DNA TGTGCCAGCAGTTCTTGGGCAGCCGTCTCTGGCTACACCTTC.

The rearrangement uses TRBV9 and TRBJ2-3; D is perhaps TRBD2 (5 bases). This CDR3 has 12 residues. V was trimmed by 2 bases and J by 6 bases, leaving 7 bases between them. Germline CDR1 SGDLS, CDR2 YYNGEE. CDR3 bases: TGTGCCAGCAGCGTCCTAGCCGATACGCAGTATTTT. Its translation is CASSVLADTQYF.

In this sample, this clone turned up once. The rearrangement joins TRBV5-4 to TRBJ1-4, with TRBD1 matching 7 bases. Per germline, CDR1 SGHNT and CDR2 YYREEE (reference sequence). The CDR3 runs 14 residues. The junction had 4 bases not matched to a gene; V was cut back by 0 bases and J by 8 bases. CDR3 in DNA: TGTGCCAGCAGCTTGGATAGGGGGCAGGAAAAACTGTTTTTT. Translation gives CASSLDRGQEKLFF.

The genes are TRBV19 and TRBJ1-4; D is ambiguous. V was trimmed by 3 bases and J by 7 bases, leaving 15 bases between them. Looked up from germline, CDR1 is LNHDA and CDR2 is SQIVND (reference sequence). CDR3 length: 15 residues. CDR3 sequence: CASSIGVSVGEKLFF. DNA of the CDR3: TGTGCCAGTAGTATCGGGGTTTCCGTGGGTGAAAAACTGTTTTTT. The full variable domain, rest sourced from reference TRBV19 and TRBJ1-4, is DGGITQSPKYLFRKEGQNVTLSCEQNLNHDAMYWYRQDPGQGLRLIYYSQIVNDFQKGDIAEGYSVSREKKESFPLTVTSAQKNPTAFYLCASSIGVSVGEKLFFGSGTQLSVL.

Comments on this clone: This same CDR3 is encoded by further DNA sequences in the sample. V gene TRBV11-2 combines with J gene TRBJ1-1; unclear D gene. In germline, CDR1 is SGHAT, CDR2 FQNNGV. V gave up 3 bases and J gave up 1 base, with 6 bases separating them. The CDR3 sequence is 13 residues long. The CDR3 DNA follows: TGTGCCAGCAGCTTCCAAGGGAACACTGAAGCTTTCTTT. Amino acid sequence: CASSFQGNTEAFF. The variable domain in full, with the rest retrieved from reference TRBV11-2 and TRBJ1-1, is EAGVAQSPRYKIIEKRQSVAFWCNPISGHATLYWYQQILGQGPKLLIQFQNNGVVDDSQLPKDRFSAERLKGVDSTLKIQPAKLEDSAVYLCASSFQGNTEAFFGQGTRLTVV.